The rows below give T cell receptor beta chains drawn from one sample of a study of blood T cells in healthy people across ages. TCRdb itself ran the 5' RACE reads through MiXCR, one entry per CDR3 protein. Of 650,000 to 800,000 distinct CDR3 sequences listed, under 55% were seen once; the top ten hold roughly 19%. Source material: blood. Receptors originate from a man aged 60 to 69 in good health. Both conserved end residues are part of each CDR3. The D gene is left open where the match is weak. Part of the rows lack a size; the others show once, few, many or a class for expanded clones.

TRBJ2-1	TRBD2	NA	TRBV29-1	CSVRTSGKGFSYNEQFF	TGCAGCGTTCGAACTAGCGGGAAGGGATTCTCCTACAATGAGCAGTTCTTC
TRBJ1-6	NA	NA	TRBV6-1	CASSRKGPSSYNSPLHF	TGTGCCAGCAGCCGGAAAGGTCCGAGCTCCTATAATTCACCCCTCCACTTT
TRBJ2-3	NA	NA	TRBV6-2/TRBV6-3	CASTLAQWPDTQYF	TGTGCCAGCACCCTAGCCCAGTGGCCAGATACGCAGTATTTT
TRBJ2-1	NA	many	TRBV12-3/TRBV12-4	CASSLLTTSLGHNEQFF	TGTGCCAGCAGCCTACTTACGACCAGCTTAGGGCACAATGAGCAGTTCTTC
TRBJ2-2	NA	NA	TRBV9	CASSVENGPNTGELFF	TGTGCCAGCAGCGTAGAGAACGGGCCTAACACCGGGGAGCTGTTTTTT
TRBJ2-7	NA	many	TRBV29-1	CSAEGGGLYEQYF	TGCAGCGCCGAGGGGGGGGGCCTCTACGAGCAGTACTTC
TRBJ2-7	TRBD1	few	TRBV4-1	CASSVRVRDSAYEQYF	TGCGCCAGCAGCGTACGAGTCCGGGACAGTGCCTACGAGCAGTACTTC
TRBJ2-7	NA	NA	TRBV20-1	CSVPKTGPYEQYF	TGCAGTGTACCCAAGACGGGACCTTACGAGCAGTACTTC
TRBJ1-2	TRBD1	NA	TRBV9	CASSVALTGPYGYTF	TGTGCCAGCAGCGTAGCCCTGACAGGGCCCTATGGCTACACCTTC
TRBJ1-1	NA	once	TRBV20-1	CSASSRAAIAEAFF	TGCAGTGCTAGTTCCAGGGCGGCTATCGCTGAAGCTTTCTTT
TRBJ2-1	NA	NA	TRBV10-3	CAINSLANEQFF	TGTGCCATCAACAGCCTAGCAAATGAGCAGTTCTTC
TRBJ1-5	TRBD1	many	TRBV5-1	CASSWVTGANQPQHF	TGCGCCAGCAGCTGGGTGACAGGGGCCAATCAGCCCCAGCATTTT
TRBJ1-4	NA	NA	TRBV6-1	CASSGPGLAATNEKLFF	TGTGCCAGCAGTGGGCCGGGGTTAGCCGCAACTAATGAAAAACTGTTTTTT
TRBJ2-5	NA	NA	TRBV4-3	CASSQAPNPGQPYQETQYF	TGCGCCAGCAGCCAAGCCCCAAATCCGGGACAACCGTACCAAGAGACCCAGTACTTC
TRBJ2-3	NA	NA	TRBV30	CAWNAGDTQYF	TGTGCCTGGAACGCTGGGGATACGCAGTATTTT
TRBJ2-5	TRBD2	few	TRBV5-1	CASSRQTSGGTWETQYF	TGCGCCAGCAGCCGACAGACTAGCGGGGGGACCTGGGAGACCCAGTACTTC
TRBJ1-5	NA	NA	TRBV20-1	CSASRSGNQPQHF	TGCAGTGCTAGTCGTAGCGGCAATCAGCCCCAGCATTTT
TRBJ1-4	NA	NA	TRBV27	CASSLQMNEKLFF	TGTGCCAGCAGCCTACAGATGAATGAAAAACTGTTTTTT
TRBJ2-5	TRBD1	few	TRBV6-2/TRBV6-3	CASRRQGDRLKETQYF	TGTGCCAGCAGAAGACAGGGAGACCGTCTAAAAGAGACCCAGTACTTC
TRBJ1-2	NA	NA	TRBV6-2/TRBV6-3	CASSYPRQTSYGYTF	TGTGCCAGCAGTTACCCGCGGCAGACTAGCTATGGCTACACCTTC
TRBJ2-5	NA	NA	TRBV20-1	CSARASFQETQYF	TGCAGTGCTAGAGCGTCGTTCCAAGAGACCCAGTACTTC
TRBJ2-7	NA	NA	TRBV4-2	CASSQDGKFEQYF	TGTGCCAGCAGCCAAGATGGGAAATTCGAGCAGTACTTC
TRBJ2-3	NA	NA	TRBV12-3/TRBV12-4	CASSLGQTSTDAQYF	TGTGCCAGCAGTTTAGGGCAGACAAGCACAGATGCGCAGTATTTT
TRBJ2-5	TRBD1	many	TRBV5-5	CASSFKPDREWLETQYF	TGTGCCAGCAGTTTCAAACCGGACAGGGAGTGGTTGGAGACCCAGTACTTC
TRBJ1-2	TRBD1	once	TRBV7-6	CASSTGTASGYTF	TGTGCCAGCAGCACCGGGACAGCGTCCGGCTACACCTTC
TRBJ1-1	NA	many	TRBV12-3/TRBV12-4	CASSIQGGQNTEAFF	TGTGCCAGCAGTATTCAAGGGGGGCAAAACACTGAAGCTTTCTTT
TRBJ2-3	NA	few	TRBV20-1	CSARDPLEPTDTQYF	TGCAGTGCTAGAGATCCGTTGGAACCCACAGATACGCAGTATTTT
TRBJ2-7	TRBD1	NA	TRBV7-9	CASSLASGQGAYEQYF	TGTGCCAGCAGCTTAGCCTCGGGACAGGGGGCCTACGAGCAGTACTTC
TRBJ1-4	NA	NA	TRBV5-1	CASSSAGRNEKLFF	TGCGCCAGCAGCTCAGCGGGCCGAAATGAAAAACTGTTTTTT
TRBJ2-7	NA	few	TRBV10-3	CAIKKDVSSYEQYF	TGTGCCATCAAAAAGGACGTAAGCTCCTACGAGCAGTACTTC
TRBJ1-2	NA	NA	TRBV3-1	CASGQGGGLPYGYTF	TGTGCCAGCGGCCAAGGGGGAGGCTTGCCCTATGGCTACACCTTC
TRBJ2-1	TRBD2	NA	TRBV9	CASSPDRTSGDYNEQFF	TGTGCCAGCAGCCCAGACAGGACTAGCGGGGACTACAATGAGCAGTTCTTC
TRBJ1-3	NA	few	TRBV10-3	CAISDPGLGGGNTIYF	TGTGCCATCAGTGACCCGGGACTCGGAGGGGGAAACACCATATATTTT
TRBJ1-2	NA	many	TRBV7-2	CASSPGHYGYTF	TGTGCCAGCAGCCCGGGACACTATGGCTACACCTTC
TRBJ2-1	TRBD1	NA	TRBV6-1	CASAGTGGADNEQFF	TGTGCCAGCGCCGGGACAGGGGGGGCGGACAATGAGCAGTTCTTC
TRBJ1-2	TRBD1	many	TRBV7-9	CASSLIAAGGHIYGYTF	TGTGCCAGCAGCTTAATAGCTGCAGGGGGGCATATCTATGGCTACACCTTC
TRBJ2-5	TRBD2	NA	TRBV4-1	CASSQGTSRETQYF	TGCGCCAGCAGCCAAGGGACTAGCCGGGAGACCCAGTACTTC
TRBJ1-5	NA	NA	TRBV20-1	CSAPGVGQPQHF	TGCAGTGCTCCGGGAGTTGGGCAGCCCCAGCATTTT
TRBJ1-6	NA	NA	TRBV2	CASSERRGSYNSPLHF	TGTGCCAGCAGTGAAAGGAGGGGCTCCTATAATTCACCCCTCCACTTT
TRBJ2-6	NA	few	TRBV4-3	CASSQTGSNVLTF	TGCGCCAGCAGCCAAACGGGCTCGAACGTCCTGACTTTC
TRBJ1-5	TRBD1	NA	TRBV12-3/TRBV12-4	CASSYGGTDNQPQHF	TGTGCCAGCAGCTACGGGGGGACAGATAATCAGCCCCAGCATTTT
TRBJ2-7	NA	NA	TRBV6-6	CASSYSRQDEQYF	TGTGCCAGCAGTTACTCCCGACAGGACGAGCAGTACTTC
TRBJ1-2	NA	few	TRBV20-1	CSASGGATGDGYTF	TGCAGTGCTAGTGGGGGGGCTACAGGAGATGGCTACACCTTC
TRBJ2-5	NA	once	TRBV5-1	CASSFQTASQETQYF	TGCGCCAGCAGCTTCCAGACAGCTTCCCAAGAGACCCAGTACTTC
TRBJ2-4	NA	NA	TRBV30	CAWRTGLLAKNIQYF	TGTGCCTGGAGAACCGGACTACTAGCCAAAAACATTCAGTACTTC
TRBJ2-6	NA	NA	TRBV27	CASTSVGGRHISGANVLTF	TGTGCCAGCACGTCCGTGGGGGGCCGACACATCTCTGGGGCCAACGTCCTGACTTTC
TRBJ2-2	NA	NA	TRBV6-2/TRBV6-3	CASSWRSGELFF	TGTGCCAGCAGTTGGAGGTCCGGGGAGCTGTTTTTT
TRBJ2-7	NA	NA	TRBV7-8	CASSPTFYEQYF	TGTGCCAGCAGCCCGACCTTCTACGAGCAGTACTTC